This is a list of T cell receptor beta chains from one sample in a study of vaccination effects on CD4 cells after COVID-19. TCRdb's copy holds only in-frame clones and misses some; the assay was immunoSEQ multiplex PCR. Seen here are around 46,000 clones, around three quarters observed once, and the top ten hold roughly 15%. These receptors are not linked to any known antigen. The material was CD4+ T cells from PBMCs cultured with HCoV-OC43 spike peptides, obtained after COVID-19 vaccination. These receptors were collected from a human donor who received a COVID-19 vaccine. Both conserved end residues are part of each CDR3. A D gene is named only where the DNA matches it firmly. Only part of the rows carry a size: once, few, many, or a class if the clone is expanded.

V gene	J gene	D gene	clone size	CDR3 length	CDR3 protein	CDR3 DNA
TRBV5-5	TRBJ1-5	TRBD1	-	17	CASSFGRDRGLNQPQHF	TGTGCCAGCAGCTTCGGGCGGGACAGGGGTCTCAATCAGCCCCAGCATTTT
TRBV5-6	TRBJ2-6	-	-	15	CASSLPGAGANVLTF	TGTGCCAGCAGCTTGCCAGGGGCTGGGGCCAACGTCCTGACTTTC
TRBV1	TRBJ2-1	-	-	15	CTSSQAGGPYNEQFF	TGCACCAGCAGCCAAGCGGGGGGGCCCTACAATGAGCAGTTCTTC
TRBV2	TRBJ1-6	-	few	14	CASTLRASNSPLHF	TGTGCCAGCACACTCCGAGCTTCTAATTCACCCCTCCACTTT
TRBV10-3	TRBJ2-3	TRBD2	-	14	CAINNQPIAGGRYF	TGTGCCATCAATAATCAACCCATAGCGGGAGGGCGGTATTTT
TRBV3-1/TRBV3-2	TRBJ1-3	-	-	18	CASSQDSWATDSGNTIYF	TGTGCCAGCAGCCAAGATTCTTGGGCCACGGACTCTGGAAACACCATATATTTT
TRBV5-1	TRBJ2-4	-	-	14	CASSFRYPKNIQYF	TGCGCCAGCAGCTTCAGGTATCCCAAAAACATTCAGTACTTC
TRBV2	TRBJ1-1	-	few	14	CASTITGLNTEAFF	TGTGCCAGTACGATTACAGGGCTGAACACTGAAGCTTTCTTT
TRBV3-1/TRBV3-2	TRBJ1-5	-	-	16	CASGDSGAGSNQPQHF	TGTGCCAGCGGAGATTCGGGGGCCGGGAGCAATCAGCCCCAGCATTTT
TRBV5-1	TRBJ2-7	-	-	15	CASSFGGRNSYEQYF	TGCGCCAGCAGCTTTGGGGGCCGGAACTCCTACGAGCAGTACTTC
TRBV4-2	TRBJ2-7	-	-	15	CASSQGIREAYEQYF	TGTGCCAGCAGCCAAGGAATCAGGGAGGCCTACGAGCAGTACTTC
TRBV11-2	TRBJ1-1	-	once	13	CASSLGRGRGAFF	TGTGCCAGCAGCTTAGGGAGGGGAAGAGGAGCTTTCTTT
TRBV4-1	TRBJ1-3	TRBD1	once	16	CASSQPTEDRRNTIYF	TGCGCCAGCAGCCAGCCCACGGAGGACAGGAGAAACACCATATATTTT
TRBV19	TRBJ1-5	-	-	16	CASSIVRGLLFGPQHF	TGTGCCAGTAGTATAGTCCGGGGCCTCCTTTTTGGGCCCCAGCATTTT
TRBV10-2	TRBJ1-6	-	-	15	CASSESGGTNSPLHF	TGCGCCAGCAGTGAGTCGGGAGGTACTAATTCACCCCTCCACTTT
TRBV5-1	TRBJ2-7	-	many	16	CASSSTRQYPSYEQYF	TGCGCCAGCAGCTCCACCAGGCAGTACCCTTCCTACGAGCAGTACTTC
TRBV6-5	TRBJ2-2	-	few	15	CASTVAEGVTGELFF	TGTGCCAGCACGGTTGCAGAAGGCGTCACCGGGGAGCTGTTTTTT
TRBV29-1	TRBJ2-1	TRBD1	-	14	CSVVPGGSYNEQFF	TGCAGCGTTGTTCCAGGGGGAAGCTACAATGAGCAGTTCTTC
TRBV7-9	TRBJ2-7	-	few	14	CASSLAVAAYEQYF	TGTGCCAGCAGCTTAGCCGTGGCAGCCTACGAGCAGTACTTC
TRBV18	TRBJ2-7	-	few	14	CASSPGMESYEQYF	TGTGCCAGCTCACCCGGAATGGAGTCCTACGAGCAGTACTTC
TRBV7-9	TRBJ2-7	-	few	13	CASSFDILGEQYF	TGTGCCAGCAGCTTTGATATCCTGGGGGAGCAGTACTTC
TRBV5-8	TRBJ2-7	-	-	17	CASSRTIGAVASYEQYF	TGTGCCAGCAGCCGGACCATAGGGGCGGTAGCCTCCTACGAGCAGTACTTC
TRBV6-5	TRBJ2-6	-	-	13	CASVGSGANVLTF	TGTGCCAGCGTGGGTAGTGGGGCCAACGTCCTGACTTTC
TRBV7-9	TRBJ1-1	-	-	15	CASSPPGQGSRWAFF	TGTGCCAGCAGCCCCCCGGGCCAGGGCTCTCGGTGGGCTTTCTTT
TRBV2	TRBJ2-7	-	-	14	CASMKDLSQGEQYF	TGTGCCAGCATGAAGGACCTTTCCCAGGGAGAGCAGTACTTC